The 27 T cell receptor beta chains reported below all come from one sample, sequenced in a study of blood T cell repertoires in COVID-19. Assay used: immunoSEQ multiplex PCR; TCRdb lists only in-frame clones, some missing. The table shows hundreds of thousands of clones, with around 90% occurring only once. The sample comprised peripheral blood. The receptor source for this set is a woman aged 18 to 35 with acute or convalescent COVID-19.

The V and J genes are TRBV6-5 and TRBJ1-2; no reliable D call. Trimming removed 2 bases from V and 8 bases from J, with 15 bases in between. Germline loops: CDR1 MNHEY, CDR2 SVGAGI. This CDR3 has 14 amino acids. The CDR3 reads CASSYQAGGGGYTF. CDR3 bases: TGTGCCAGCAGTTACCAGGCTGGTGGCGGGGGCTACACCTTC.

The chain links TRBV10-1 to TRBJ1-1; tentative D call: TRBD1 (6 bases). V was cut by 6 bases and J by 4 bases, with 9 bases left in between. The germline CDR1 and CDR2 sequences are WNHNN and SYGVQD (reference sequence). The CDR3 runs to 12 residues. The CDR3 region is CASRRGTTEAFF. The DNA for the CDR3 is TGCGCCAGCAGAAGGGGGACCACTGAAGCTTTCTTT.

V gene TRBV5-1 combines with J gene TRBJ1-1; no firm D call. CDR3 length equals 13 residues. The V gene lost 1 base and the J gene lost 8 bases, with 12 bases spanning the gap. Germline values: CDR1 SGHRS, CDR2 YFSETQ. The CDR3 DNA reads as TGCGCCAGCAGCTTGTACCCCGTCGGGGAAGCTTTCTTT. Its translation: CASSLYPVGEAFF.

V gene TRBV24-1 combines with J gene TRBJ2-7; a weak D match, TRBD2 (5 bases). There are 12 residues in the CDR3. CDR1 KGHDR and CDR2 SFDVKD come from the germline V gene. V was trimmed by 12 bases and J by 0 bases, leaving 11 bases between them. CDR3 region: CAAGRSSYEQYF. In DNA, the CDR3 is TGTGCCGCGGGCAGGAGCTCCTACGAGCAGTACTTC.

This rearrangement joins TRBV4-1 to TRBJ1-1, with TRBD1 matching over 9 bases. The CDR3 totals 13 residues. J was trimmed by 11 bases and V by 5 bases; bases with no gene match: 9. Germline V gene data show CDR1 as MGHRA and CDR2 as YSYEKL. CDR3 loop: CASSTKQGAWAFF. The CDR3 DNA sequence: TGCGCCAGCAGCACGAAACAGGGGGCATGGGCTTTCTTT.

This chain uses TRBV30 with TRBJ1-1, with a possible D match to TRBD1 (5 bases). Germline V gene sequence: CDR1 GTSNPN, CDR2 SVGIG (reference sequence). The CDR3 has 13 amino acids. Trimming left V 3 bases short and J 3 bases short, with 11 bases between. CDR3: CAWRGTWDTEAFF. CDR3 DNA sequence: TGTGCCTGGAGAGGGACTTGGGACACTGAAGCTTTCTTT.

The gene calls are TRBV6-2 or TRBV6-3 and TRBJ2-7, with D possibly TRBD2 on 6 matching bases. Trimming cost V 6 bases and J 0 bases, with 12 bases left between them. Looked up from germline, CDR1 is MNHEY and CDR2 is SVGEGT. The CDR3 has 14 amino acids. The CDR3: CASSDRGYSYEQYF. DNA of the CDR3: TGTGCCAGCAGCGACCGGGGGTACTCCTACGAGCAGTACTTC.

V and J are TRBV2 and TRBJ1-2; D gene uncertain. The germline V and J ends were trimmed by 0 bases and 7 bases, with 9 bases remaining between them. This CDR3 is built from 13 residues. The V gene's germline CDR1 is SNHLY and CDR2 FYNNEI. CDR3 nucleotides: TGTGCCAGCAGTGAAGCGCTGAGGGCTGGCTACACCTTC. Amino acid sequence: CASSEALRAGYTF.

The chain joins TRBV6-5 to TRBJ1-2; D gene unclear. Germline assignment: CDR1 MNHEY and CDR2 SVGAGI. The V and J ends lost 6 bases and 5 bases respectively, with 19 bases between them. The CDR3 covers 15 residues. CDR3 bases: TGTGCCAGCAGGCCGCCGGTTGGGCGGGGATATGGCTACACCTTC. Its translation is CASRPPVGRGYGYTF.

This chain joins TRBV7-9 and TRBJ2-7; a weak D match, TRBD2 (5 bases). Trimming took off 1 base at V and 7 bases at J, with 20 bases between the two ends. The CDR3 contains 16 residues. Germline CDR1 SEHNR, CDR2 FQNEAQ (reference sequence). DNA of the CDR3: TGTGCCAGCAGCTTAGTATTGGGTCGAGGGTCAAGGGAGCAGTACTTC. It translates to CASSLVLGRGSREQYF.

V usage is TRBV5-4 and J usage is TRBJ1-1; D is undetermined. CDR1 and CDR2 (germline): SGHNT, YYREEE (reference sequence). V was pared by 2 bases and J by 2 bases, with 7 bases between. CDR3 size: 13 residues. The CDR3 DNA is TGTGCCAGCAGCTTACGACAAAACACTGAAGCTTTCTTT. Protein sequence: CASSLRQNTEAFF.

The CDR3 nucleotides are TGTGCCAGCAGTTTAGGGACAAGGTCGTTCAAGCCCCAGCATTTT. Protein: CASSLGTRSFKPQHF. The gene calls are TRBV6-2 or TRBV6-3 and TRBJ1-5; weak D call: TRBD1 (6 bases). This CDR3 is built from 15 residues. V shed 4 bases and J shed 8 bases, with 18 bases lying between them. The V gene's germline CDR1 is MNHEY and CDR2 SVGEGT.

V and J are TRBV7-2 and TRBJ2-3; D is possibly TRBD2 (6 bases). Germline CDR1 SGHTA, CDR2 FQGNSA. V lost 3 bases, J lost 7 bases, and 14 bases lay in between. This CDR3 region has 14 residues. The CDR3 loop reads CASSLGGAGNTQYF. CDR3 sequence (DNA): TGTGCCAGCAGCTTGGGCGGGGCGGGAAATACGCAGTATTTT.

The chain is built from TRBV9 and TRBJ2-3; no firm D call. Germline loops: CDR1 SGDLS, CDR2 YYNGEE. This CDR3 region has 16 residues. V lost 0 bases and J lost 0, with 11 bases in between. CDR3: CASSVDGLVSTDTQYF. The CDR3 DNA follows: TGTGCCAGCAGCGTAGATGGTCTAGTTAGCACAGATACGCAGTATTTT.

This clone was counted between two and nine times. J is TRBJ2-7 and V is TRBV6-5, with 7 bases matching TRBD1. The CDR3 spans 13 residues. Germline V gene sequence: CDR1 MNHEY, CDR2 SVGAGI. Trimming removed 5 bases from V and 5 bases from J; junction bases left unmatched: 6. Here the CDR3 DNA reads TGTGCCAGCAGTCAGACAGGGAACCACGAGCAGTACTTC. Its protein product is CASSQTGNHEQYF.

This rearrangement joins TRBV11-2 to TRBJ1-5, with D perhaps matching TRBD1 (6 bases). Trimming shortened V by 5 bases and J by 5 bases, and 10 bases separated the two germline ends. CDR3 size: 13 residues. Germline V gene sequence: CDR1 SGHAT, CDR2 FQNNGV. The CDR3 sequence: CASSPDSDQPQHF. The CDR3 region has the DNA TGTGCCAGCAGCCCGGACAGCGATCAGCCCCAGCATTTT.

The chain carries TRBV5-6 and TRBJ2-7; D gene uncertain. The germline gives CDR1 SGHDT, CDR2 YYEEEE. The V gene lost 0 bases and the J gene lost 1 base, with 8 bases spanning the gap. The CDR3 length is 14 residues. The chain's CDR3 is CASSLVATSYEQYF. CDR3 DNA: TGTGCCAGCAGCTTGGTCGCCACTTCCTACGAGCAGTACTTC.

In DNA, the CDR3 is TGTGCCAGCGTGGGACAGCTTGACACTGAAGCTTTCTTT. Translation: CASVGQLDTEAFF. V is TRBV12-3 or TRBV12-4 and J is TRBJ1-1; 7 nucleotides agree with TRBD1. Trimming cost V 8 bases and J 3 bases; bases outside gene matches: 6. The CDR3 consists of 13 residues.

The V and J genes are TRBV24-1 and TRBJ2-2; D unclear. From germline, CDR1 is KGHDR and CDR2 SFDVKD. The CDR3 spans 14 residues. V was shortened by 5 bases and J by 6 bases, with 12 bases between the two germline ends. In DNA form, the CDR3 reads TGTGCCACCAGTGTGGCCAATGATCCCGGGGAGCTGTTTTTT. It specifies CATSVANDPGELFF.

The gene calls are TRBV29-1 and TRBJ1-5; D gene uncertain. The V gene lost 6 bases and the J gene lost 0 bases, with 9 bases spanning the gap. The germline gives CDR1 SQVTM, CDR2 ANQGSEA. The CDR3 consists of 13 residues. The CDR3 is CSVEEASNQPQHF. The CDR3 nucleotides read TGCAGCGTCGAGGAGGCTAGCAATCAGCCCCAGCATTTT.

For the CDR3, the DNA is TGTGCCAGCAGTCGGGACAGTGTGGGTGAGCAGTACTTC. Encoded protein: CASSRDSVGEQYF. The chain combines TRBV6-4 with TRBJ2-7; TRBD1 matches 7 bases. Germline V gene sequence: CDR1 MRHNA, CDR2 SNTAGT. V dropped 5 bases and J dropped 7; count of bases not matched to a gene: 8. There are 13 residues in the CDR3.

CDR3 nucleotide sequence: TGCGCCAGCAGCCAAGCCCCCCCTCTAGCGGGGGTTGACGAGCAGTACTTC. As protein: CASSQAPPLAGVDEQYF. The J gene is TRBJ2-7, the V gene TRBV4-1; 10 nucleotides align to TRBD2. The CDR3 is made up of 17 amino acids. In germline, CDR1 is MGHRA, CDR2 YSYEKL. Germline trimming cut 1 base from V and 5 bases from J; bases unmatched to any gene: 11.

The chain uses TRBV11-3 and TRBJ1-4, with D tentatively TRBD1 (6 bases). This CDR3 region has 14 residues. V was trimmed by 3 bases and J by 4 bases, leaving 9 bases between them. Germline V lookup: CDR1 SGHNT, CDR2 YENEEA. CDR3 amino acids: CASSLDRDNEKLFF. DNA of the CDR3: TGTGCCAGCAGCTTGGACAGAGATAATGAAAAACTGTTTTTT.

The chain recombines TRBV28 with TRBJ1-2; 7 nucleotides align to TRBD1. The CDR3 has 15 amino acids. The V and J ends lost 5 bases and 5 bases, in that order; junction bases with no gene match: 11. Germline CDR1 reads MDHEN; CDR2 reads SYDVKM. CDR3 DNA: TGTGCCAGCAGTCCGCAGGGGGTTGGGGGTTATGGCTACACCTTC. Residues: CASSPQGVGGYGYTF.

The rearrangement joins TRBV7-2 to TRBJ1-5, with TRBD1 as a possible D gene (6 bases). Germline lookup yields CDR1 SGHTA and CDR2 FQGNSA. The CDR3 covers 15 residues. V was pared by 1 base and J by 3 bases, with 10 bases between. The CDR3 region has the DNA TGTGCCAGCAGCTTAGGAGGGGGTCTCAATCAGCCCCAGCATTTT. Residues: CASSLGGGLNQPQHF. Looking up the rest from reference TRBV7-2 and TRBJ1-5 gives the full variable domain: GAGVSQSPSNKVTEKGKDVELRCDPISGHTALYWYRQSLGQGLEFLIYFQGNSAPDKSGLPSDRFSAERTGGSVSTLTIQRTQQEDSAVYLCASSLGGGLNQPQHFGDGTRLSIL.

The chain has TRBV30 and TRBJ2-7; no clear D gene. Germline V lookup: CDR1 GTSNPN, CDR2 SVGIG (reference sequence). With 2 bases removed from V and 2 bases from J, the gap between germline ends came to 22 bases. The CDR3 sequence is 17 residues long. The CDR3 region is CAWSKGRGDGRAYEQYF. CDR3 DNA: TGTGCCTGGAGTAAAGGTAGAGGAGATGGCCGGGCCTACGAGCAGTACTTC.

The chain uses TRBV27 and TRBJ1-1; no reliable D call. The CDR3 covers 15 residues. Trimming stripped 3 bases from V and 1 base from J, with 12 bases between. Germline V gene data show CDR1 as MNHEY and CDR2 as SMNVEV (reference sequence). CDR3 region: CASSLAGVRNTEAFF. CDR3 nucleotides: TGTGCCAGCAGTTTGGCCGGGGTTAGGAACACTGAAGCTTTCTTT.